These T cell receptor beta chains were read from a single sample in a study of T cell responses to AZD1222 COVID-19 vaccine. Sequencing was performed with immunoSEQ multiplex PCR; in TCRdb, only in-frame clones are kept and a portion is missing. The sample holds approximately 140,000 clones, more than 90% seen once. Sample: peripheral blood, taken 28 days after the second AZD1222 dose. Receptors were obtained from an adult who received the AZD1222 COVID-19 vaccine. The CDR3 runs from the conserved cysteine through the conserved F or W. The D gene is left open where the match is weak. Only some rows state a clone size, as once, few, many or a class for expanded clones.

cdr3_length d_call clone_size j_call v_call cdr3_nt cdr3_aa
17 TRBD2 - TRBJ2-3 TRBV13 TGTGCCAGCAGCTCGACTAGCGGGAGGCCCAGCACAGATACGCAGTATTTT CASSSTSGRPSTDTQYF
18 TRBD2 - TRBJ2-3 TRBV19 TGTGCCAGTAGTATTTCTAGCGGGAGCCGGACCAGCACAGATACGCAGTATTTT CASSISSGSRTSTDTQYF
14 TRBD1 - TRBJ1-5 TRBV7-9 TGTGCCAGCAGTACACAGGGGGGCAATCAGCCCCAGCATTTT CASSTQGGNQPQHF
13 - - TRBJ2-7 TRBV5-1 TGCGCCAGCAGCGATTCCAGCCCCTACGAGCAGTACTTC CASSDSSPYEQYF
15 - - TRBJ2-2 TRBV9 TGTGCCAGCAGCGCTGCCATTATGGGTTCCGGGGAGCTGTTTTTT CASSAAIMGSGELFF
12 TRBD2 - TRBJ2-1 TRBV5-1 TGCGCCAGCTGGCGGACTAGCGGTGAGCAGTTCTTC CASWRTSGEQFF
14 TRBD1 once TRBJ1-6 TRBV7-2 TGTGCCAGCAGTATGACAGGGGGTCTGTCACCCCTCCACTTT CASSMTGGLSPLHF
14 TRBD1 - TRBJ2-7 TRBV6-1 TGTGCCAGCAGTGAAGACAGGGGGCTCGGGGAGCAGTACTTC CASSEDRGLGEQYF
17 - - TRBJ1-5 TRBV7-8 TGTGCCAGCAGCTTAGGTGTCCTTAAGGAGGTCAATCAGCCCCAGCATTTT CASSLGVLKEVNQPQHF
13 - - TRBJ1-5 TRBV12-3/TRBV12-4 TGTGCCAGCAGTTTAATGGGAAGTCAGCCCCAGCATTTT CASSLMGSQPQHF
13 - - TRBJ1-1 TRBV12-3/TRBV12-4 TGTGCCAGCAGTTTAGCGTCGGGCCCTGAAGCTTTCTTT CASSLASGPEAFF
17 - - TRBJ2-7 TRBV5-4 TGTGCCAGCAGTAAGACGGGACACCCAAGGAGCTCCTACGAGCAGTACTTC CASSKTGHPRSSYEQYF
15 TRBD1 - TRBJ2-7 TRBV28 TGTGCCAGCAGTTTATCTCCGGGACAGGGTTACGAGCAGTACTTC CASSLSPGQGYEQYF
14 - - TRBJ1-1 TRBV10-1 TGCGCCACGATGCGCGGAGGGGAGAGCACTGAAGCTTTCTTT CATMRGGESTEAFF
12 - - TRBJ1-5 TRBV28 TGTGCCAGCACGATGAGCAATCAGCCCCAGCATTTT CASTMSNQPQHF
14 - - TRBJ1-2 TRBV6-1 TGTGCCAGCAGTGAAGCGGTCCCTGGAGGCGGCTACACCTTC CASSEAVPGGGYTF
16 - - TRBJ1-1 TRBV4-3 TGCGCCAGCAGCCAAGAGTCGACAAGGGACAACACTGAAGCTTTCTTT CASSQESTRDNTEAFF
15 - - TRBJ2-3 TRBV3-1/TRBV3-2 TGTGCCAGCAGCCCTGGACAGAGCGTGACAGATACGCAGTATTTT CASSPGQSVTDTQYF
14 - - TRBJ2-5 TRBV5-1 TGCGCCAGCAGCCTCTCGGGCGCCCAAGAGACCCAGTACTTC CASSLSGAQETQYF
16 TRBD2 - TRBJ2-3 TRBV7-9 TGTGCCAGCACGTCTAGCGGGAGGGCCCAGACAGATACGCAGTATTTT CASTSSGRAQTDTQYF
16 TRBD2 - TRBJ2-5 TRBV11-3 TGTGCCAGCAGCCTGGGGACTAGCGGGCTTCAAGAGACCCAGTACTTC CASSLGTSGLQETQYF
15 TRBD2 - TRBJ2-7 TRBV3-1/TRBV3-2 TGTGCCAGCGCGGGGAGTAGCGGGAGGAAGTTCGAGCAGTACTTC CASAGSSGRKFEQYF
14 TRBD2 - TRBJ2-7 TRBV5-1 TGCGCCAGCAGCTACGGGACTAGCCCCTACGAGCAGTACTTC CASSYGTSPYEQYF
15 - few TRBJ2-7 TRBV9 TGTGCCAGCAGCGGTGAACAGGGAGGGCCTTACGAGCAGTACTTC CASSGEQGGPYEQYF
16 TRBD1 - TRBJ2-3 TRBV6-2/TRBV6-3 TGTGCCAGCAGTCGAACAGGGGTTGGAGGCACAGATACGCAGTATTTT CASSRTGVGGTDTQYF
16 TRBD2 - TRBJ2-3 TRBV2 TGTGCCAGCAGTGACCGTGCGGGAGCCGGTTGGGGTACGCAGTATTTT CASSDRAGAGWGTQYF
12 - - TRBJ1-1 TRBV11-3 TGTGCCAGCAGCTTAGGGACAGAAAAAGCTTTCTTT CASSLGTEKAFF
15 TRBD1 - TRBJ2-7 TRBV6-6 TGTGCCAGCAGGTCCGGGACAGGGGACTCCTACGAGCAGTACTTC CASRSGTGDSYEQYF
16 - - TRBJ1-6 TRBV9 TGTGCCAGCAGCGTAGGCCCTCCGCAGACAAATTCACCCCTCCACTTT CASSVGPPQTNSPLHF
14 - - TRBJ2-7 TRBV3-1/TRBV3-2 TGTGCCAGCAGCCCCTGGACAGACCCCTACGAGCAGTACTTC CASSPWTDPYEQYF
15 TRBD1 - TRBJ2-7 TRBV11-3 TGTGCCAGCAGCCAATTCACCGGGACAGGCTACGAGCAGTACTTC CASSQFTGTGYEQYF
13 TRBD1 few TRBJ1-2 TRBV2 TGTGCCAGCAGTGTCGGACAGGCGACTGGCTACACCTTC CASSVGQATGYTF
16 - - TRBJ2-3 TRBV5-1 TGCGCCAGCAGCCGGCTACTCGGGTCTAGCACAGATACGCAGTATTTT CASSRLLGSSTDTQYF
13 - - TRBJ2-7 TRBV11-2 TGTGCCAGCAGCTTAAGAGGGTCCTACGAGCAGTACTTC CASSLRGSYEQYF
13 TRBD1 - TRBJ1-6 TRBV6-5 TGTGCCAGCAGTAGGGACAGTAATTCACCCCTCCACTTT CASSRDSNSPLHF
11 TRBD2 - TRBJ2-3 TRBV29-1 TGCAGCGTTTATACTAGCGGGGCGCAGTATTTT CSVYTSGAQYF
15 TRBD1 - TRBJ2-7 TRBV7-9 TGTGCCAGCAGCTTAACTGGGACAGGTGCCTACGAGCAGTACTTC CASSLTGTGAYEQYF
14 - - TRBJ1-6 TRBV18 TGTGCCAGCTCAGCGGGACGTAGCGGTTCACCCCTCCACTTT CASSAGRSGSPLHF
16 - - TRBJ2-7 TRBV12-5 TGTGCTAGTGGTTTGGCCATCTCGGACAGAGCCTACGAGCAGTACTTC CASGLAISDRAYEQYF
15 - - TRBJ2-2 TRBV27 TGTGCCAGCAGTCTGGGCAGCGCTGACACCGGGGAGCTGTTTTTT CASSLGSADTGELFF
14 TRBD1 - TRBJ2-7 TRBV27 TGTGCCAGCAGGGCCAGGACAGGGACCTACGAGCAGTACTTC CASRARTGTYEQYF
14 TRBD1 - TRBJ2-4 TRBV28 TGTGCCAGCAGTTTATTACAGGGGGCTAACATTCAGTACTTC CASSLLQGANIQYF
14 - - TRBJ2-4 TRBV11-2 TGTGCCAGCAGCTTAGTGCGCGGTGGAAACATTCAGTACTTC CASSLVRGGNIQYF
15 TRBD2 - TRBJ2-7 TRBV5-8 TGTGCCAGCAGCTGGACTAGCGGGAGGTTCTACGAGCAGTACTTC CASSWTSGRFYEQYF
14 TRBD2 - TRBJ2-3 TRBV7-3 TGTGCCAGCAGCTTCGGCGGCGGGAGTGATACGCAGTATTTT CASSFGGGSDTQYF
15 - once TRBJ2-3 TRBV7-7 TGTGCTAGCAGCTCGGGACTCGCTTTTGCAGATACGCAGTATTTT CASSSGLAFADTQYF
11 - - TRBJ1-2 TRBV27 TGTGCCAGCCCGCACCCGGATGGCTACACCTTC CASPHPDGYTF
14 - many TRBJ1-1 TRBV6-4 TGTGCCAGCACTCCAAATCCGGGAAACACTGAAGCTTTCTTT CASTPNPGNTEAFF
16 TRBD1 - TRBJ2-7 TRBV4-3 TGCGCCAGCAGCCAAGAGGGGCAGGGGGCAATCTACGAGCAGTACTTC CASSQEGQGAIYEQYF
17 - - TRBJ1-1 TRBV18 TGTGCCAGCTCACCCCCCGCCTCTTTTTGGAGAGCCACTGAAGCTTTCTTT CASSPPASFWRATEAFF
14 TRBD1 - TRBJ2-2 TRBV7-9 TGTGCCAGCAGCCGGGACAGGGGTGTCGGGGAGCTGTTTTTT CASSRDRGVGELFF
16 - - TRBJ1-1 TRBV5-5 TGTGCCAGCAGCCAAAGTGTGGGTTCTGTGAACACTGAAGCTTTCTTT CASSQSVGSVNTEAFF
16 TRBD2 - TRBJ2-3 TRBV30 TGTGCCTGGAGCGCCGAACGGGGGGGACCAACAGATACGCAGTATTTT CAWSAERGGPTDTQYF
10 - - TRBJ2-3 TRBV30 TGTGCCCGGGGGACAGATACGCAGTATTTT CARGTDTQYF
13 TRBD1 once TRBJ1-1 TRBV7-3 TGTGCCAGCAGCTCTTACAGGGGAACTGAAGCTTTCTTT CASSSYRGTEAFF
14 - medium-sized TRBJ1-1 TRBV2 TGTGCCAGCAGGGACTCTTGGCTGAACACTGAAGCTTTCTTT CASRDSWLNTEAFF